The 8 T cell receptor beta chains presented below share a single source sample, sequenced in a study of blood T cell repertoires in COVID-19. Profiling relied on immunoSEQ multiplex PCR, and the TCRdb table lists in-frame clones only, not all of them. The table includes 150,000 to 200,000 clones, roughly four fifths detected once. Sequencing was performed on peripheral blood. The receptors shown here come from a woman aged 40 to 50 with COVID-19, enrolled during active disease.

CDR3: CASSLQGGGNQPQHF. CDR3 bases: TGTGCCAGCAGCCTCCAGGGGGGAGGCAATCAGCCCCAGCATTTT. The rearrangement uses TRBV13 and TRBJ1-5, with 7 bases fitting TRBD1. The J segment lost 2 bases and the V segment lost 5 bases, leaving 6 bases of the junction unmatched. Per germline, CDR1 PRHDT and CDR2 FYEKMQ (reference sequence). This CDR3 is 15 amino acids long.

This clone came up many times. This chain uses TRBV10-2 with TRBJ2-7; tentatively, D is TRBD2 (6 bases). Trimming cost V 3 bases and J 5 bases, with 17 bases left between them. The germline V gene has CDR1 WSHSY and CDR2 SAAADI. There are 15 residues in the CDR3. For the CDR3, the DNA is TGCGCCAGCAGTGATCCTGGGTTAGCGGCGGACGAGCAGTACTTC. This encodes CASSDPGLAADEQYF.

This chain links TRBV19 with TRBJ1-1; D is perhaps TRBD1 (5 bases). Looked up from germline, CDR1 is LNHDA and CDR2 is SQIVND (reference sequence). CDR3 size: 11 residues. The V end lost 10 bases, the J end lost 5 bases, and 11 bases lay between the germline ends. CDR3 DNA sequence: TGTGCCACCACCTCAGGGACTGAAGCTTTCTTT. This codes for CATTSGTEAFF. The full variable domain, rest sourced from reference TRBV19 and TRBJ1-1, is DGGITQSPKYLFRKEGQNVTLSCEQNLNHDAMYWYRQDPGQGLRLIYYSQIVNDFQKGDIAEGYSVSREKKESFPLTVTSAQKNPTAFYLCATTSGTEAFFGQGTRLTVV.

V gene TRBV19 combines with J gene TRBJ2-6; the D gene is possibly TRBD2 (7 bases). The CDR3 is 16 amino acids. Germline CDR1 LNHDA, CDR2 SQIVND (reference sequence). The germline V and J ends were trimmed by 8 bases and 0 bases, with 14 bases remaining between them. DNA for the CDR3: TGTGCCAGTCGGGAAGGGGGGGTCTCTGGGGCCAACGTCCTGACTTTC. It translates to CASREGGVSGANVLTF.

The rearrangement links TRBV27 to TRBJ1-1; D is perhaps TRBD1 (5 bases). The CDR3 covers 11 residues. CDR1 is MNHEY, CDR2 SMNVEV, per germline (reference sequence). V lost 8 bases, J lost 7 bases, and 11 bases lay in between. CDR3 sequence reads: CASLRGNEAFF. CDR3 DNA sequence: TGTGCCAGCCTACGGGGGAATGAAGCTTTCTTT.

A few counts support this clone. The chain's CDR3 is CASGRGGWADTQYF. The CDR3 DNA reads TGTGCCAGCGGGCGGGGAGGCTGGGCAGATACGCAGTATTTT. This chain uses TRBV7-6 with TRBJ2-3, with D perhaps matching TRBD2 (6 bases). Germline CDR1 reads SGHVS; CDR2 reads FNYEAQ. The CDR3 covers 14 residues. Trimming removed 8 bases at V and 4 bases at J, with 16 bases between.

The J gene is TRBJ2-5, the V gene TRBV19, with 9 bases identical to TRBD2. The CDR3 sequence is 15 residues long. After removal of 1 base from V and 4 bases from J, the junction contained 4 bases not matched to a gene. From germline, CDR1 is LNHDA and CDR2 SQIVND (reference sequence). The CDR3 region has the DNA TGTGCCAGTAGTATAGCATCTAGCGGGGTAGAGACCCAGTACTTC. Translating gives CASSIASSGVETQYF.

This clone has more than one count but fewer than ten. The rearrangement joins TRBV5-6 to TRBJ2-2, with D possibly matching TRBD1 (5 bases). The CDR3 contains 16 residues. Trimming shortened V by 4 bases and J by 7 bases, and 20 bases separated the two germline ends. Germline-derived CDR1 and CDR2 are SGHDT and YYEEEE. CDR3 residues: CASSPTPRALGGELFF. CDR3 DNA sequence: TGTGCCAGCAGCCCCACACCCAGGGCATTGGGCGGGGAGCTGTTTTTT.